This T cell receptor (beta chain) emerged from a study of blood T cell repertoires in COVID-19. This clone was recorded many times. Measured with immunoSEQ multiplex PCR; TCRdb has only the in-frame clones, and not every one. The sample records 350,000 or so clones, more than 85% being singletons. The source is a woman in her twenties or thirties who had recovered from COVID-19. Sample: PBMCs or T cells enriched from blood (not recorded which).

The CDR3 nucleotides read TGTGCCAGCAACGACCTTGGTCAGGCGGGGGGGCAAGAGACCCAGTACTTC. Translating it yields CASNDLGQAGGQETQYF. This chain uses TRBV7-9 with TRBJ2-5; 9 bases are shared with TRBD2. This CDR3 has 17 residues. The V gene's germline CDR1 is SEHNR and CDR2 FQNEAQ (reference sequence). The V and J ends lost 7 bases and 2 bases, in that order; junction bases with no gene match: 14.